The T cell receptor beta chain under discussion was sequenced for a study of T cell changes during pregnancy in multiple sclerosis. Trimming pared 3 bases from V and 6 bases from J, leaving 12 bases between. There are 13 residues in the CDR3. Germline-derived CDR1 and CDR2 are SQVTM and ANQGSEA. Clones were read by immunoSEQ multiplex PCR, and TCRdb kept only the in-frame ones, dropping some. Among about 60,000 clones listed, 80% to 95% were seen once. This TCR was sampled from a female donor in good health, enrolled as a control in a pregnancy study. The gene calls are TRBV29-1 and TRBJ2-1; no reliable D call. The sequencing used peripheral blood, collected in the third trimester of pregnancy. As DNA, the CDR3 is TGCAGCGTTGATGGTGGCCGCCTCAATGAGCAGTTCTTC. Translation: CSVDGGRLNEQFF.